A selection of T cell receptor beta chains follows, all from one sample in a study of blood T cells in healthy people across ages. TCRdb re-derived calls from the 5' RACE reads in MiXCR, one entry per CDR3 protein. The sample carries 1.6 million or so distinct CDR3 sequences, 30% to 40% recorded once. Material: blood. The receptors originated from a woman aged 25 to 45 in good health. Both conserved end residues are part of each CDR3. The order of the fields is V gene, J gene, clone size, D gene, CDR3 protein, CDR3 DNA. A D gene is named only where the DNA matches it firmly. Size is stated for part of the rows, as once, few or many counts, or as a class when the clone is expanded.

V gene: TRBV6-1; J gene: TRBJ1-1; clone size: NA; D gene: TRBD1; CDR3 protein: CASSLPTGGSKAFF; CDR3 DNA: TGTGCCAGCAGTCTTCCCACAGGGGGGTCGAAAGCTTTCTTT
V gene: TRBV11-1; J gene: TRBJ1-1; clone size: NA; D gene: TRBD1; CDR3 protein: CASSSRLDRDTEAFF; CDR3 DNA: TGTGCCAGCAGCTCCCGACTTGACAGGGACACTGAAGCTTTCTTT
V gene: TRBV6-5; J gene: TRBJ1-1; clone size: NA; D gene: NA; CDR3 protein: CASSHRVNAEAFF; CDR3 DNA: TGTGCCAGCAGTCACAGGGTGAACGCTGAAGCTTTCTTT
V gene: TRBV9; J gene: TRBJ1-2; clone size: few; D gene: NA; CDR3 protein: CASSPGQILNYGYTF; CDR3 DNA: TGTGCCAGCAGCCCCGGACAGATACTAAACTATGGCTACACCTTC
V gene: TRBV20-1; J gene: TRBJ2-1; clone size: NA; D gene: NA; CDR3 protein: CSAPKGTGANEQFF; CDR3 DNA: TGCAGTGCTCCCAAAGGAACGGGGGCCAATGAGCAGTTCTTC
V gene: TRBV28; J gene: TRBJ2-7; clone size: NA; D gene: NA; CDR3 protein: CASIPQPWQGKSHEQYF; CDR3 DNA: TGTGCCAGCATCCCTCAGCCCTGGCAGGGAAAATCCCACGAGCAGTACTTC
V gene: TRBV24-1; J gene: TRBJ2-7; clone size: once; D gene: NA; CDR3 protein: CATSDSRRGGPYEQYF; CDR3 DNA: TGTGCCACCAGTGATAGCCGGAGGGGGGGACCCTACGAGCAGTACTTC
V gene: TRBV7-2; J gene: TRBJ1-1; clone size: few; D gene: NA; CDR3 protein: CASSGTWAGTEAFF; CDR3 DNA: TGTGCCAGCAGCGGGACGTGGGCGGGCACTGAAGCTTTCTTT
V gene: TRBV7-3; J gene: TRBJ2-5; clone size: few; D gene: TRBD2; CDR3 protein: CASSLLGTSVETQYF; CDR3 DNA: TGTGCCAGCAGCCTTCTAGGGACTAGCGTAGAGACCCAGTACTTC
V gene: TRBV3-1; J gene: TRBJ2-5; clone size: NA; D gene: NA; CDR3 protein: CASSQRRVREETQYF; CDR3 DNA: TGTGCCAGCAGCCAACGGCGAGTTCGTGAAGAGACCCAGTACTTC
V gene: TRBV28; J gene: TRBJ2-3; clone size: NA; D gene: NA; CDR3 protein: CASTTNGIRTDTQYF; CDR3 DNA: TGTGCCAGCACTACTAACGGGATACGCACAGATACGCAGTATTTT
V gene: TRBV4-1; J gene: TRBJ2-1; clone size: many; D gene: TRBD2; CDR3 protein: CASSQHSGGYNEQFF; CDR3 DNA: TGCGCCAGCAGCCAACATAGCGGGGGATACAATGAGCAGTTCTTC
V gene: TRBV10-3; J gene: TRBJ2-7; clone size: NA; D gene: TRBD2; CDR3 protein: CAISEVWTSGGRDYEQYF; CDR3 DNA: TGTGCCATCAGTGAGGTGTGGACTAGCGGGGGCCGCGACTACGAGCAGTACTTC
V gene: TRBV29-1; J gene: TRBJ2-1; clone size: few; D gene: TRBD2; CDR3 protein: CSVERLANEQFF; CDR3 DNA: TGCAGCGTTGAGCGACTAGCAAATGAGCAGTTCTTC
V gene: TRBV10-3; J gene: TRBJ1-5; clone size: many; D gene: NA; CDR3 protein: CASRQSRDSNQPQHF; CDR3 DNA: TGTGCCTCCCGCCAGTCCAGGGATAGCAATCAGCCCCAGCATTTT
V gene: TRBV20-1; J gene: TRBJ2-7; clone size: NA; D gene: TRBD2; CDR3 protein: CSTVKREGAYEQYF; CDR3 DNA: TGCAGTACCGTAAAGCGGGAGGGGGCCTACGAGCAGTACTTC
V gene: TRBV18; J gene: TRBJ2-1; clone size: NA; D gene: TRBD2; CDR3 protein: CASSPGASGRYNEQFF; CDR3 DNA: TGTGCCAGCTCACCAGGGGCTAGCGGGAGGTACAATGAGCAGTTCTTC
V gene: TRBV7-9; J gene: TRBJ2-7; clone size: few; D gene: NA; CDR3 protein: CASSSEGLRGHEQYF; CDR3 DNA: TGTGCCAGCAGCTCGGAGGGACTCCGAGGCCACGAGCAGTACTTC
V gene: TRBV6-2/TRBV6-3; J gene: TRBJ2-7; clone size: once; D gene: NA; CDR3 protein: CASSYSWLATYEQYF; CDR3 DNA: TGTGCCAGCAGTTACTCTTGGTTAGCAACCTACGAGCAGTACTTC
V gene: TRBV6-1; J gene: TRBJ2-5; clone size: NA; D gene: TRBD1; CDR3 protein: CASARDRVQETQYF; CDR3 DNA: TGTGCCAGCGCCCGGGACAGGGTACAAGAGACCCAGTACTTC
V gene: TRBV20-1; J gene: TRBJ2-2; clone size: few; D gene: NA; CDR3 protein: CSARAASGSVGTGELFF; CDR3 DNA: TGCAGTGCTAGAGCAGCCAGTGGGAGTGTGGGCACCGGGGAGCTGTTTTTT
V gene: TRBV9; J gene: TRBJ2-3; clone size: few; D gene: NA; CDR3 protein: CASSTSTTDTQYF; CDR3 DNA: TGTGCCAGCAGCACTTCCACCACAGATACGCAGTATTTT
V gene: TRBV12-3/TRBV12-4; J gene: TRBJ2-1; clone size: NA; D gene: NA; CDR3 protein: CASSSPSDIGYNEQFF; CDR3 DNA: TGTGCCAGCAGCTCCCCCTCGGACATCGGTTACAATGAGCAGTTCTTC
V gene: TRBV7-6; J gene: TRBJ1-4; clone size: few; D gene: NA; CDR3 protein: CASKGFFREKLFF; CDR3 DNA: TGTGCCAGCAAAGGGTTCTTCAGAGAAAAACTGTTTTTT
V gene: TRBV27; J gene: TRBJ2-1; clone size: once; D gene: TRBD2; CDR3 protein: CASSFFHPAGPYNEQFF; CDR3 DNA: TGTGCCAGCAGTTTCTTTCACCCAGCGGGACCCTACAATGAGCAGTTCTTC
V gene: TRBV20-1; J gene: TRBJ1-2; clone size: NA; D gene: NA; CDR3 protein: CSPGGALSYGYTF; CDR3 DNA: TGCAGCCCGGGGGGGGCTCTTAGCTATGGCTACACCTTC
V gene: TRBV7-2; J gene: TRBJ2-7; clone size: NA; D gene: TRBD2; CDR3 protein: CASSPSGGAPEQYF; CDR3 DNA: TGTGCCAGCAGCCCGAGCGGGGGGGCGCCCGAGCAGTACTTC
V gene: TRBV27; J gene: TRBJ2-5; clone size: NA; D gene: TRBD2; CDR3 protein: CASSLYGGAPPETQYF; CDR3 DNA: TGTGCCAGCAGTCTTTACGGGGGGGCGCCCCCAGAGACCCAGTACTTC
V gene: TRBV3-1; J gene: TRBJ2-7; clone size: few; D gene: NA; CDR3 protein: CASSQGGSAYYEQYF; CDR3 DNA: TGTGCCAGCAGCCAAGGGGGAAGCGCCTACTACGAGCAGTACTTC
V gene: TRBV5-1; J gene: TRBJ1-2; clone size: NA; D gene: TRBD1; CDR3 protein: CAGSLGQGATLYGYTF; CDR3 DNA: TGCGCCGGCAGCTTGGGACAGGGGGCGACCCTCTATGGCTACACCTTC
V gene: TRBV15; J gene: TRBJ2-3; clone size: NA; D gene: TRBD2; CDR3 protein: CATSRLGLAGGSTDTQYF; CDR3 DNA: TGTGCCACCAGCAGACTGGGACTAGCGGGGGGAAGCACAGATACGCAGTATTTT
V gene: TRBV4-2; J gene: TRBJ2-7; clone size: many; D gene: NA; CDR3 protein: CASSQWGEEQYF; CDR3 DNA: TGTGCCAGCAGCCAATGGGGGGAGGAGCAGTACTTC
V gene: TRBV24-1; J gene: TRBJ2-5; clone size: few; D gene: NA; CDR3 protein: CATSAQAHQETQYF; CDR3 DNA: TGTGCCACCAGTGCACAGGCTCACCAAGAGACCCAGTACTTC
V gene: TRBV12-3/TRBV12-4; J gene: TRBJ1-1; clone size: once; D gene: NA; CDR3 protein: CATEEGVNTEAFF; CDR3 DNA: TGTGCCACCGAGGAGGGCGTGAACACTGAAGCTTTCTTT
V gene: TRBV6-1; J gene: TRBJ2-5; clone size: NA; D gene: TRBD2; CDR3 protein: CASSLPTGGGQETQYF; CDR3 DNA: TGTGCCAGCAGCCTACCAACGGGGGGAGGGCAAGAGACCCAGTACTTC
V gene: TRBV5-5; J gene: TRBJ2-3; clone size: NA; D gene: NA; CDR3 protein: CASRPDRINTDTQYF; CDR3 DNA: TGTGCCAGCAGACCCGACAGGATAAACACAGATACGCAGTATTTT
V gene: TRBV5-1; J gene: TRBJ1-1; clone size: NA; D gene: NA; CDR3 protein: CASSSLTGSTEAFF; CDR3 DNA: TGCGCCAGCAGCTCGTTGACAGGCTCCACTGAAGCTTTCTTT
V gene: TRBV27; J gene: TRBJ2-5; clone size: few; D gene: NA; CDR3 protein: CASSFTKKIQETQYF; CDR3 DNA: TGTGCCAGCAGTTTTACCAAAAAAATCCAAGAGACCCAGTACTTC
V gene: TRBV3-1; J gene: TRBJ2-7; clone size: NA; D gene: NA; CDR3 protein: CASSPRRLNLYNEQYF; CDR3 DNA: TGTGCCAGCAGCCCCCGGCGGCTAAACCTCTACAATGAGCAGTACTTC
V gene: TRBV20-1; J gene: TRBJ2-7; clone size: NA; D gene: TRBD2; CDR3 protein: CSVPVAGHLYEQYF; CDR3 DNA: TGCAGTGTTCCCGTAGCGGGGCACCTCTACGAGCAGTACTTC